Listed below are T cell receptor beta chains from one sample, sequenced in a study of CD8+CD57+ T cells in acquired aplastic anemia. TCRdb fed the reads into MiXCR, producing one record per CDR3 protein. The table records around 430,000 distinct CDR3 sequences, around a third of them present only once. Material: sorted CD4+, CD8+, or CD8+CD57+ T cells (not recorded which) from PBMCs. These receptors were taken from a human donor with aplastic anemia. CDR3s include the opening cysteine and the closing phenylalanine or tryptophan. A row's size may be missing; if present it is once, few, many or a size class.

CDR3: CSASRVSGNGGETQYF
J: TRBJ2-5
size: few
V: TRBV20-1

CDR3: CASSQEQHTGELFF
J: TRBJ2-2
size: NA
V: TRBV3-1

CDR3: CASSSGRFGRNTEAFF
J: TRBJ1-1
size: few
V: TRBV6-5

CDR3: CASSQGPWELFF
J: TRBJ2-2
size: NA
V: TRBV7-9

CDR3: CASSYVRGVGYEQYF
J: TRBJ2-7
size: NA
V: TRBV6-5

CDR3: CASGYRVGETQYF
J: TRBJ2-5
size: NA
V: TRBV27

CDR3: CASGLAGGPTYEQYF
J: TRBJ2-7
size: NA
V: TRBV6-1

CDR3: CASSPLPWDGSSYNSPPHF
J: TRBJ1-6
size: NA
V: TRBV12-3/TRBV12-4

CDR3: CASSLGDRMNTEAFF
J: TRBJ1-1
size: many
V: TRBV5-5

CDR3: CASSQLTAGWYSPLHF
J: TRBJ1-6
size: NA
V: TRBV4-3

CDR3: CASSFVGPPDTQYF
J: TRBJ2-3
size: NA
V: TRBV7-2